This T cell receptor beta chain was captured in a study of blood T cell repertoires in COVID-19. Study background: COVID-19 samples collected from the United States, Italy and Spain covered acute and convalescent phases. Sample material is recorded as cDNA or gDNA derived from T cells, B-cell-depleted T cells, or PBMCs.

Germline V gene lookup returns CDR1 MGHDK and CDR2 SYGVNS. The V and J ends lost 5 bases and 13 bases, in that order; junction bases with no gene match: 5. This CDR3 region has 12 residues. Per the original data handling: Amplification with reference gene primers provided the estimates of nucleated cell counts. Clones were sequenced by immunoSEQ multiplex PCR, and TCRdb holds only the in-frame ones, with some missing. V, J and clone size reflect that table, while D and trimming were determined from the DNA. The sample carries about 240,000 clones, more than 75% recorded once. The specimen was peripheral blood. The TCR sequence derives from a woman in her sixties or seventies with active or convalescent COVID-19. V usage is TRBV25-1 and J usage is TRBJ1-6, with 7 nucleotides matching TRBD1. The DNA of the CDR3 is TGTGCCAGCAGTTGGACAGGCGGGCCCCTCCACTTT. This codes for CASSWTGGPLHF.